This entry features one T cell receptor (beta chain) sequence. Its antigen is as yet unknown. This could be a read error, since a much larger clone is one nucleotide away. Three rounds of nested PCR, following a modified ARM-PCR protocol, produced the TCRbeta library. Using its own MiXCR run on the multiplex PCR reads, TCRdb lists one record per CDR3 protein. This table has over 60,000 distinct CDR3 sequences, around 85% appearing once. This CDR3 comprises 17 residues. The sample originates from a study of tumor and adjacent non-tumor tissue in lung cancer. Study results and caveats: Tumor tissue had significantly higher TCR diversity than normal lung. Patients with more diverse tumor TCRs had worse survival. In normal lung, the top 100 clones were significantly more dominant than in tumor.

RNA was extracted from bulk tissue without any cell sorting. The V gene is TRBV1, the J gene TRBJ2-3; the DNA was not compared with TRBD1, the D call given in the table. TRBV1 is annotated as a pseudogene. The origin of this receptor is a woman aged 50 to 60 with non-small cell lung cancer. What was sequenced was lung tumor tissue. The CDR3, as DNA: TGCACCAGCAGCCAAGCCGTTAAACGGGACGACACAGATACGCAGTATTTT. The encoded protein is CTSSQAVKRDDTDTQYF.